One and the same sample provided the 5 T cell receptor beta chains below, sequenced in a study of CXCR3-negative and CXCR3-positive naive CD8 T cells. Overall study findings and caveats: More hydrophobic TRB CDR3s occurred in CXCR3-positive than in CXCR3-negative naive cells.

Their specific antigens are unknown. 5' RACE that incorporated UMI labels was used to prepare the TRB cDNA libraries. One entry per CDR3 protein, without DNA, is what TCRdb gives after re-calling the 5' RACE reads. This sample's clone table lists roughly 100,000 distinct CDR3 sequences. Sequencing used naive CXCR3+ CD8+ T cells from blood. Sample subset: CD45RO-CCR7+CD27+CD95- naive CD8+ T cells expressing CXCR3 (TNR3+). The receptors originated from a human donor in good health. Some clones in this sample may be carry-over from other donors' samples.

The chain links TRBV7-6 to TRBJ2-5; the TRBD2 assignment by TCRdb is unverifiable without DNA. The CDR3 spans 17 residues. Germline V lookup: CDR1 SGHVS, CDR2 FNYEAQ. The CDR3: CASSLSLTSGIVETQYF.

The genes are TRBV7-3 and TRBJ2-3; TCRdb gives TRBD1 as the D gene, but with no DNA this cannot be confirmed. The CDR3 has 17 amino acids. Germline values: CDR1 SGHTA, CDR2 FQGTGA. CDR3 sequence reads: CASSPGPINFLPDTQYF.

The V and J genes are TRBV30 and TRBJ1-2; TCRdb names TRBD1, which stays unverified in the absence of DNA. The CDR3 covers 14 residues. CDR1 is GTSNPN and CDR2 is SVGIG in the germline V gene (reference sequence). The CDR3 sequence: CAWTSGTANYGYTF.

The chain has TRBV10-2 and TRBJ1-2. CDR3 length equals 13 residues. CDR1 WSHSY and CDR2 SAAADI come from the germline V gene. The CDR3 is CASSEGDVYGHTF.

V is TRBV2 and J is TRBJ2-7; absent DNA, TCRdb's TRBD1 call cannot be checked. The germline V gene encodes CDR1 SNHLY and CDR2 FYNNEI. The CDR3 totals 13 residues. The CDR3: CAVPGQGSYEQYF. Full variable domain (outside the CDR3, taken from reference TRBV2 and TRBJ2-7): EPEVTQTPSHQVTQMGQEVILRCVPISNHLYFYWYRQILGQKVEFLVSFYNNEISEKSEIFDDQFSVERPDGSNFTLKIRSTKLEDSAMYFCAVPGQGSYEQYFGPGTRLTVT.